This TCR beta chain was found in a study of cytomegalovirus exposure and HLA in healthy donors. General study points: The presence/absence work took it that sequencing depth was about the same across donors. When analyzed later, the rates of TCR association showed variation by HLA locus, with DRB1 the most and HLA-C the fewest. In vitro, three CMV-associated chains proved specific for CMV antigens.

Per the germline V gene, CDR1 is MNHEY and CDR2 is SMNVEV (reference sequence). CDR3 size: 15 residues. V was clipped by 10 bases and J by 7 bases, with 23 bases between them. The study ran its PCR with 60 Vbeta and 13 Jbeta primers. Method: immunoSEQ multiplex PCR; TCRdb's copy keeps in-frame clones and lacks some. The table has 75,000 or so clones, around four fifths seen once. To note about this clone: Its antigen is unknown.

The sample was PBMCs. The rearrangement uses TRBV27 and TRBJ1-5, with D possibly being TRBD1 (5 bases). The TCR sequence derives from a woman in her 30s in good health and CMV-seropositive. The CDR3 is CATESGGGRGQPQHF. CDR3 DNA sequence: TGTGCCACCGAAAGTGGGGGGGGACGAGGGCAGCCCCAGCATTTT.